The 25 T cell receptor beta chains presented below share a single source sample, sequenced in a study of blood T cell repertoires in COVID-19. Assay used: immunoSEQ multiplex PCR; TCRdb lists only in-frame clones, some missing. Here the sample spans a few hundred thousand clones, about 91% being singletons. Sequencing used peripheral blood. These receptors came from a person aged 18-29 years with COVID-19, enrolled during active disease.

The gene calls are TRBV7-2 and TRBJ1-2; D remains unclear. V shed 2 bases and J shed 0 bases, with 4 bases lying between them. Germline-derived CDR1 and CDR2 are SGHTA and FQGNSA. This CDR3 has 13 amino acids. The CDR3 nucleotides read TGTGCCAGCAGCTTACAGGCTAACTATGGCTACACCTTC. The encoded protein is CASSLQANYGYTF.

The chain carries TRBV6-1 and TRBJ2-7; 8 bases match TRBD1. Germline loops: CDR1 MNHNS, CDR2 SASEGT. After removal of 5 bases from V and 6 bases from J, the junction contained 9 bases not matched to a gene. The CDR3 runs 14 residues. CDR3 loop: CASSLIGQGGEQYF. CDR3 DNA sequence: TGTGCCAGCAGTTTGATTGGACAGGGCGGCGAGCAGTACTTC.

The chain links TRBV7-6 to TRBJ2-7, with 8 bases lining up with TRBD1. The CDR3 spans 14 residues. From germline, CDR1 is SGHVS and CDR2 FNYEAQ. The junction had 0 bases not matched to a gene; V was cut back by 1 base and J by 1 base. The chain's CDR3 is CASSLGTGSYEQYF. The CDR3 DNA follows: TGTGCCAGCAGCTTAGGGACAGGGTCCTACGAGCAGTACTTC.

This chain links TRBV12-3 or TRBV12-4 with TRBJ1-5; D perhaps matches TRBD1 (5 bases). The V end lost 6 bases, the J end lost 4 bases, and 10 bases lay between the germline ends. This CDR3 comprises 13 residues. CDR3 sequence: CASRWGENQPQHF. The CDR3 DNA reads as TGTGCCAGCAGATGGGGGGAAAATCAGCCCCAGCATTTT.

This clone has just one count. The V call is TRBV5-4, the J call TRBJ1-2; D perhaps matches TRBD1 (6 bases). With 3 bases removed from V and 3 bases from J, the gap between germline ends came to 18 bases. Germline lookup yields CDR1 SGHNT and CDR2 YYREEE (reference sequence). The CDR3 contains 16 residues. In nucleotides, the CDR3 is TGTGCCAGCAGCTGGAAAACAGGGAAGGTCGACTATGGCTACACCTTC. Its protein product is CASSWKTGKVDYGYTF.

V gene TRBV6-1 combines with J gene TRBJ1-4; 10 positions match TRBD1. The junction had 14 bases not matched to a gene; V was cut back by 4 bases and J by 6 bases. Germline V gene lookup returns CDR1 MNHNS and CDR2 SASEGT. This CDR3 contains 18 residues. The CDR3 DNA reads TGTGCCAGCAGTGGACCGGGACAGGGGAGACGGGGTGATGAAAAACTGTTTTTT. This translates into CASSGPGQGRRGDEKLFF.

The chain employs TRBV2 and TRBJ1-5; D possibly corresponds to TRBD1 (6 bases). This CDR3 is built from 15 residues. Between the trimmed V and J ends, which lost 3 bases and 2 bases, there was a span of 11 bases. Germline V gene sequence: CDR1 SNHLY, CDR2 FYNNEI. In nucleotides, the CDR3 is TGTGCCAGCAGTGAGAAGGGGGTGGGCAATCAGCCCCAGCATTTT. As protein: CASSEKGVGNQPQHF.

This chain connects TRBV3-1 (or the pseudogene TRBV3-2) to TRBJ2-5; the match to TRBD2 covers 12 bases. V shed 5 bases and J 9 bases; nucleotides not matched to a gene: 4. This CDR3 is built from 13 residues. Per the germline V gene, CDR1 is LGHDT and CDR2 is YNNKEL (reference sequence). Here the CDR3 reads CASSWTSGEAQYF. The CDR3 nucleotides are TGTGCCAGCAGCTGGACTAGCGGGGAGGCCCAGTACTTC.

The CDR3 reads CASIHRETGNTIYF. The CDR3 coding sequence is TGTGCCAGCATCCACCGGGAGACTGGAAACACCATATATTTT. The gene calls are TRBV7-9 and TRBJ1-3; D is unresolved. This CDR3 contains 14 residues. CDR1 SEHNR and CDR2 FQNEAQ come from the germline V gene (reference sequence). V was shortened by 7 bases and J by 2 bases, with 12 bases between the two germline ends.

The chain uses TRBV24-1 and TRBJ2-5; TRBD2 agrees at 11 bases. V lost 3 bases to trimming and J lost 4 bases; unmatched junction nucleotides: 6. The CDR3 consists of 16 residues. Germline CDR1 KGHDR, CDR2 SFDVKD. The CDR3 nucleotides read TGTGCCACCAGTGATGCCCCCCTAGCGGGAGGAGAGACCCAGTACTTC. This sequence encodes CATSDAPLAGGETQYF.

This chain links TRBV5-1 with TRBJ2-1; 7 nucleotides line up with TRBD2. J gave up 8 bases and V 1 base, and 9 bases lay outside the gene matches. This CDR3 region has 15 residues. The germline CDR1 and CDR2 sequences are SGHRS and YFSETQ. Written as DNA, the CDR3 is TGCGCCAGCAGCTTGTATCGGGGGGTGAGGCATGAGCAGTTCTTC. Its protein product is CASSLYRGVRHEQFF.

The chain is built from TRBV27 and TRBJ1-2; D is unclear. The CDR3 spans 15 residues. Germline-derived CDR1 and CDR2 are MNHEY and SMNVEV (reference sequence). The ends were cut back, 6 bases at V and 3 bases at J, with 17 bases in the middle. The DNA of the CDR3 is TGTGCCAGCAGCAACTCACACGACTTTGACTATGGCTACACCTTC. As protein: CASSNSHDFDYGYTF.

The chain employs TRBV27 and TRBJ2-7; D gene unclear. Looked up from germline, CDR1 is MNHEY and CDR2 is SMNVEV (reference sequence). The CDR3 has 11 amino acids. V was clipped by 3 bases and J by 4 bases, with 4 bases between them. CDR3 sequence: CASSFGYEQYF. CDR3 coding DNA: TGTGCCAGCAGTTTCGGGTACGAGCAGTACTTC.

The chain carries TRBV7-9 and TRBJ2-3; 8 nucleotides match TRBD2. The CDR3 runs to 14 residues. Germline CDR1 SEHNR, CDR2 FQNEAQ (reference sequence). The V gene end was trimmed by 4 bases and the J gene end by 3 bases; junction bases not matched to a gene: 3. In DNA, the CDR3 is TGTGCCAGCAGCTCCAGCGGGAGTACAGATACGCAGTATTTT. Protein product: CASSSSGSTDTQYF.

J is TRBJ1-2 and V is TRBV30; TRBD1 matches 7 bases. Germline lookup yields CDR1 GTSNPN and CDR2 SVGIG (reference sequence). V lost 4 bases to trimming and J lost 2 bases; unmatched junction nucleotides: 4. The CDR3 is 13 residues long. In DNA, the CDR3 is TGTGCCTGGACGGGGACAGCAAACTATGGCTACACCTTC. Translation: CAWTGTANYGYTF.

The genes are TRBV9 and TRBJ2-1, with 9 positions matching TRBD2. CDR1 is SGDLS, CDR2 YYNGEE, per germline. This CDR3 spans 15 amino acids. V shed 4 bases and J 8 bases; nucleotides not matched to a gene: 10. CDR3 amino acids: CASSTSGGPLDEQFF. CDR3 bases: TGTGCCAGCAGCACGAGCGGGGGGCCCCTCGATGAGCAGTTCTTC.

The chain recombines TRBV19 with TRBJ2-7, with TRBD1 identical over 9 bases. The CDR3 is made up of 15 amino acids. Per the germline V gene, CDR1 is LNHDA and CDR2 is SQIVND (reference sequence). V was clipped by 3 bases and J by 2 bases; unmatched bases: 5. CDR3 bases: TGTGCCAGTAGTATGGGGGACAGGGTCACCTACGAGCAGTACTTC. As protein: CASSMGDRVTYEQYF.

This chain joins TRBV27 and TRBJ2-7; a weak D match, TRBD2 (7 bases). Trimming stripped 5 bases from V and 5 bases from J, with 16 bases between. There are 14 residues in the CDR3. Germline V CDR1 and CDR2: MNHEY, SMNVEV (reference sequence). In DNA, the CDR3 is TGTGCCAGCAGTCCGCTGGGGGGGGCGAACGAGCAGTACTTC. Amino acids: CASSPLGGANEQYF.

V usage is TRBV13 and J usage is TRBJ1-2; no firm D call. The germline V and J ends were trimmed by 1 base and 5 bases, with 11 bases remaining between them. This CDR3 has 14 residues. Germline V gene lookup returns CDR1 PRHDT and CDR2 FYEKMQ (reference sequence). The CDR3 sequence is CASSLDPSRYGYTF. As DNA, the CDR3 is TGTGCCAGCAGCTTAGATCCCTCCCGGTATGGCTACACCTTC.

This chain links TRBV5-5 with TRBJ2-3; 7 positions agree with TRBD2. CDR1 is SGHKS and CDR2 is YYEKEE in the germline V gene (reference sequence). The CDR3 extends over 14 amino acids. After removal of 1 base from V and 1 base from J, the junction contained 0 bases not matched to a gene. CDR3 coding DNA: TGTGCCAGCAGCTTGACTAGCGGCACAGATACGCAGTATTTT. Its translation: CASSLTSGTDTQYF.

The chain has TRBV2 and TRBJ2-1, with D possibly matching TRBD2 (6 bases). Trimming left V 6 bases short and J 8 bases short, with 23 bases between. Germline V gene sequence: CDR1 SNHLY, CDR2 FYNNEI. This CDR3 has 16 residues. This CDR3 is CASRVSGGSGMDEQFF. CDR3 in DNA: TGTGCCAGCAGGGTGTCTGGGGGGAGCGGCATGGATGAGCAGTTCTTC.

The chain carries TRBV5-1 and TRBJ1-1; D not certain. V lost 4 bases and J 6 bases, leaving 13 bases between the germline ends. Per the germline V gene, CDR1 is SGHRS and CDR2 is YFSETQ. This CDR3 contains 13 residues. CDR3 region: CASSVDGGPEAFF. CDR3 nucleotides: TGCGCCAGCAGCGTGGACGGAGGCCCTGAAGCTTTCTTT.

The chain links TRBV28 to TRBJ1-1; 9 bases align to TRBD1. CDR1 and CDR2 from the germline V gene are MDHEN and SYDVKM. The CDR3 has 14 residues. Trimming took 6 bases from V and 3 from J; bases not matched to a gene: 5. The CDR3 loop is CASRLGDRDTEAFF. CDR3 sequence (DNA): TGTGCCAGCAGATTAGGGGACAGGGACACTGAAGCTTTCTTT.

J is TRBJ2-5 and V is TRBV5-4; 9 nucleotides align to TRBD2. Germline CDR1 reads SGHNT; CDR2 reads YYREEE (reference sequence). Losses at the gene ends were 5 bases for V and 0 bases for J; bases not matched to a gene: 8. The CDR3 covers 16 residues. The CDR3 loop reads CASRQGLALDQETQYF. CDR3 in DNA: TGTGCCAGCAGACAAGGACTAGCGCTAGACCAAGAGACCCAGTACTTC.

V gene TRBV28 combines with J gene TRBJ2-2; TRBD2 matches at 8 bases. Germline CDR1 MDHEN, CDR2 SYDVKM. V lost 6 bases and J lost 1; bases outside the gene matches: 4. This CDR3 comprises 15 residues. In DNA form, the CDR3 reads TGTGCCAGCAGCCCCGGGGGGGAGAACACCGGGGAGCTGTTTTTT. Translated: CASSPGGENTGELFF.